Here is one TCR beta chain with its context. The repertoire was sequenced with immunoSEQ multiplex PCR; TCRdb's copy has only in-frame clones and lacks some. The sample records about 160,000 clones, just under 95% being singletons. Germline trimming cut 3 bases from V and 4 bases from J; bases unmatched to any gene: 5. The CDR3 consists of 15 residues. Per the germline V gene, CDR1 is SGDLS and CDR2 is YYNGEE. This specimen comes from a study of blood T cell repertoires in COVID-19. Overall study context: Italy, Spain and the United States were the sources of the convalescent and acute COVID-19 samples. T cells, B-cell-depleted T cells, or PBMCs supplied cDNA or gDNA.

J is TRBJ1-5 and V is TRBV9, with 9 bases matching TRBD1. The sample consisted of peripheral blood. The clonotype was recovered from a woman between 45 and 65 years old with acute or convalescent COVID-19. In nucleotides, the CDR3 is TGTGCCAGCAGCGCCGGACAGGGGATGAATCAGCCCCAGCATTTT. It translates to CASSAGQGMNQPQHF. Looking up the rest from reference TRBV9 and TRBJ1-5 gives the full variable domain: DSGVTQTPKHLITATGQRVTLRCSPRSGDLSVYWYQQSLDQGLQFLIQYYNGEERAKGNILERFSAQQFPDLHSELNLSSLELGDSALYFCASSAGQGMNQPQHFGDGTRLSIL.